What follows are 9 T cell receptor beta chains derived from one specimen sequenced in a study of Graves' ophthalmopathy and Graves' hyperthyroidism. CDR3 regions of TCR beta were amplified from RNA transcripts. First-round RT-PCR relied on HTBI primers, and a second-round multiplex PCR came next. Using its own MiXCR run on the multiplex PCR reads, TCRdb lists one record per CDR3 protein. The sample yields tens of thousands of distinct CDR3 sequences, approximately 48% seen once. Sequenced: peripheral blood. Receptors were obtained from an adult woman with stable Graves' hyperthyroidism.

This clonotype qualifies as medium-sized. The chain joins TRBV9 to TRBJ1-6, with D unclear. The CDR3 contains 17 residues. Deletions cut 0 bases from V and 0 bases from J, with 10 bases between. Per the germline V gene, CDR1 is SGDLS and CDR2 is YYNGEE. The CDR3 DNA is TGTGCCAGCAGCGTAGCTTCGGGTAACTCCTATAATTCACCCCTCCACTTT. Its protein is CASSVASGNSYNSPLHF.

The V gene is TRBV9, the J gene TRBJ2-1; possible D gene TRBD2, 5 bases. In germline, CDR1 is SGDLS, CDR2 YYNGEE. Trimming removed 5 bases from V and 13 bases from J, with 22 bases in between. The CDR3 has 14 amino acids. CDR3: CASSLGGTGERQFF. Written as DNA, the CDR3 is TGTGCCAGCAGTTTAGGAGGAACCGGGGAGCGTCAGTTCTTC.

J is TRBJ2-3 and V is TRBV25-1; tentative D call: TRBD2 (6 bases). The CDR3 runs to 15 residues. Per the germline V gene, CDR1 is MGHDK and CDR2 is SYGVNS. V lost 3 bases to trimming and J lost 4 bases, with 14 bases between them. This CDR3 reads CASSDQEGGADTQYF. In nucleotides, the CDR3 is TGTGCCAGCAGTGATCAGGAGGGTGGGGCAGATACGCAGTATTTT.

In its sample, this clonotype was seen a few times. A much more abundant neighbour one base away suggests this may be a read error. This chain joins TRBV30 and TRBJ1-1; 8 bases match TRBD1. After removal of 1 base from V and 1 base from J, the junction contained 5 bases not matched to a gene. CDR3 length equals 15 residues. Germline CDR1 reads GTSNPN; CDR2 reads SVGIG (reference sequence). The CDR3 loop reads CAWSGRQGRNTEAFF. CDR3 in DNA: TGTGCCTGGAGTGGCCGACAGGGGAGGAACACTGAAGCTTTCTTT.

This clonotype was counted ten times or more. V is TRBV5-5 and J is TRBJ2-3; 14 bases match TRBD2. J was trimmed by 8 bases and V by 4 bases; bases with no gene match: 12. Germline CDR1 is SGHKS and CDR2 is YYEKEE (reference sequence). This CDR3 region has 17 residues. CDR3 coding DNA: TGTGCCAGCAGCCCTGAGGGGACTAGCGGGAGTAGCGGTACGCAGTATTTT. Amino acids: CASSPEGTSGSSGTQYF.

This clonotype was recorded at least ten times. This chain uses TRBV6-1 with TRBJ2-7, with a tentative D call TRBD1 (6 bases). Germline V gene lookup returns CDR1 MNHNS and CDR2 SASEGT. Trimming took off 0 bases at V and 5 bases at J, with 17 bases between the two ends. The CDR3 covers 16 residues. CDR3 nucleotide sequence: TGTGCCAGCAGTGAAGCCGCGCAGTGGGGGCGCAACGAGCAGTACTTC. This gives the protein CASSEAAQWGRNEQYF.

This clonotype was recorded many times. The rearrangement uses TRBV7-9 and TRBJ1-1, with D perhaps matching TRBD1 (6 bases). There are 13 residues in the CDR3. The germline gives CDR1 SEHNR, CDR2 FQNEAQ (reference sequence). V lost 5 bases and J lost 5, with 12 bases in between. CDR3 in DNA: TGTGCCAGCAGCACACCAGGGGTAACTGAAGCTTTCTTT. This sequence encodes CASSTPGVTEAFF. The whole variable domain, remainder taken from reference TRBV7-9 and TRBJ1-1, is DTGVSQNPRHKITKRGQNVTFRCDPISEHNRLYWYRQTLGQGPEFLTYFQNEAQLEKSRLLSDRFSAERPKGSFSTLEIQRTEQGDSAMYLCASSTPGVTEAFFGQGTRLTVV.

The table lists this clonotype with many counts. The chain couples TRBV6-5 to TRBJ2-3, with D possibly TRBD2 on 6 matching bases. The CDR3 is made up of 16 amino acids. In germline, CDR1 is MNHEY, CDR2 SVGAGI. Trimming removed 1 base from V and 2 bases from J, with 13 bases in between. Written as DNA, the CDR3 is TGTGCCAGCAGTTACTTAGCGGAGAGGCCCACAGATACGCAGTATTTT. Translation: CASSYLAERPTDTQYF.

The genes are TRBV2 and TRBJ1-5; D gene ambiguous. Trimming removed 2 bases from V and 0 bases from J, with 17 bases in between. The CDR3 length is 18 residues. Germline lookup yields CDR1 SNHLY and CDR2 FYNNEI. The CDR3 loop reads CASSENILGSSSNQPQHF. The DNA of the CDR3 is TGTGCCAGCAGTGAAAATATACTGGGCAGCTCTAGCAATCAGCCCCAGCATTTT.